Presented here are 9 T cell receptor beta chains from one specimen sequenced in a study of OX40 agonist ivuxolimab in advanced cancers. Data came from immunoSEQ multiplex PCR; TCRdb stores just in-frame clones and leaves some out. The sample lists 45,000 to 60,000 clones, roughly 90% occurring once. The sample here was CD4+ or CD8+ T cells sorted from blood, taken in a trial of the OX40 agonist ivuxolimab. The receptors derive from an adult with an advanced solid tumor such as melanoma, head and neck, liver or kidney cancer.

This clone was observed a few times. CDR3 sequence reads: CASSLAGAGGETQYF. For the CDR3, the DNA is TGTGCCAGCAGCCTAGCGGGGGCCGGTGGAGAGACCCAGTACTTC. This chain uses TRBV6-1 with TRBJ2-5; 10 nucleotides agree with TRBD2. V was clipped by 6 bases and J by 4 bases; unmatched bases: 8. The CDR3 has 15 residues. Germline values: CDR1 MNHNS, CDR2 SASEGT.

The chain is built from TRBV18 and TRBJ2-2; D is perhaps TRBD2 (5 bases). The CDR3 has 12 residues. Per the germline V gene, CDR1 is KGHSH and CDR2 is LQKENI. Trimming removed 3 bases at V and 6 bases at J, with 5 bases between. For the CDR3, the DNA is TGTGCCAGCTCACCCGGGGCCGGGGAGCTGTTTTTT. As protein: CASSPGAGELFF.

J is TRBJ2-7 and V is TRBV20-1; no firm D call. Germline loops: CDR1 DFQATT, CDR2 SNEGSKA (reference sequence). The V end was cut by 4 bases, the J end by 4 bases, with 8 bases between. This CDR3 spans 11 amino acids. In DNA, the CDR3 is TGCAGTGCTACAACGGCGTACGAGCAGTACTTC. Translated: CSATTAYEQYF.

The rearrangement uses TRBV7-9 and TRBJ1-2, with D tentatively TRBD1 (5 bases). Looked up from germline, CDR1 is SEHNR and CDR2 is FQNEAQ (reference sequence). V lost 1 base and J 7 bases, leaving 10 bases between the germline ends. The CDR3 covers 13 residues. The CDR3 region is CASSLGGSGGYTF. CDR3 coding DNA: TGTGCCAGCAGCTTAGGGGGCAGTGGTGGCTACACCTTC.

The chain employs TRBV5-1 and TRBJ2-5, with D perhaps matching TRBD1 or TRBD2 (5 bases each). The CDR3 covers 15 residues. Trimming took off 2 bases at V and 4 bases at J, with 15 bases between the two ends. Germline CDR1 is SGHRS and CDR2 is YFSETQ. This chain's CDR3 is CASSLSGLRGETQYF. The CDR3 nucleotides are TGCGCCAGCAGCTTATCCGGGTTGAGGGGAGAGACCCAGTACTTC. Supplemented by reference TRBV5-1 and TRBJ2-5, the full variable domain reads KAGVTQTPRYLIKTRGQQVTLSCSPISGHRSVSWYQQTPGQGLQFLFEYFSETQRNKGNFPGRFSGRQFSNSRSEMNVSTLELGDSALYLCASSLSGLRGETQYFGPGTRLLVL.

In nucleotides, the CDR3 is TGTGCCAGCAGTTTAGCCGGGAATAATCAGCCCCAGCATTTT. Translated: CASSLAGNNQPQHF. The chain uses TRBV27 and TRBJ1-5; no reliable D call. Germline V CDR1 and CDR2: MNHEY, SMNVEV (reference sequence). The CDR3 length is 14 residues. The V and J ends lost 2 bases and 4 bases respectively, with 9 bases between them.

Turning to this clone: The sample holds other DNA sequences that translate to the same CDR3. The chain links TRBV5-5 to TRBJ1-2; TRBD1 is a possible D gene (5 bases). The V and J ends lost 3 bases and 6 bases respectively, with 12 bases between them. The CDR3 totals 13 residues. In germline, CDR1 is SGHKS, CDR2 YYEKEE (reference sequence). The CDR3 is CASSWGPGDGYTF. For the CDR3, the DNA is TGTGCCAGCAGCTGGGGACCCGGGGATGGCTACACCTTC.

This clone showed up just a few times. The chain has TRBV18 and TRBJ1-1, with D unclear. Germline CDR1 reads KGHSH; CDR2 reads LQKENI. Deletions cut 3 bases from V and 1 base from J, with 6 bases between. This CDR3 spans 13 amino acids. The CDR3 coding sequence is TGTGCCAGCTCACCGCTGCAGAACACTGAAGCTTTCTTT. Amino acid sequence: CASSPLQNTEAFF.

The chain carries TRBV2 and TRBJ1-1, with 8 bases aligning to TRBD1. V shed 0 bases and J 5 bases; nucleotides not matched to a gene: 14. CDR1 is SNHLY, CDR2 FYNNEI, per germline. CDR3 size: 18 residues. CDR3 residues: CASSEAPRTGRGSTEAFF. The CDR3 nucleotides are TGTGCCAGCAGTGAAGCGCCGCGGACAGGGCGAGGGAGTACTGAAGCTTTCTTT.